The 13 T cell receptor beta chains below all came from one sample that was sequenced in a study of T cells in Graves' hyperthyroidism and ophthalmopathy. Authors of the study amplified TCR beta CDR3 regions from RNA transcripts. In the first-round RT-PCR of the TCR CDR3, the HTBI primer set was used. TCRdb used MiXCR to reprocess the multiplex PCR reads, holding one entry per CDR3 protein. The profile shows approximately 690,000 distinct CDR3 sequences, around 13% of them singletons. Sequenced input: blood. The receptors originated from a woman between 50 and 59 years old with Graves' ophthalmopathy.

This clonotype has at least ten counts. This chain links TRBV30 with TRBJ2-7; D is perhaps TRBD1 (6 bases). The CDR3 is 12 amino acids. With 2 bases removed from V and 6 bases from J, the gap between germline ends came to 11 bases. Germline-derived CDR1 and CDR2 are GTSNPN and SVGIG (reference sequence). The CDR3 sequence is CAWSSTGREQYF. The CDR3 DNA reads as TGTGCCTGGAGTTCCACAGGGCGCGAGCAGTACTTC.

Of note for this clonotype: A much larger clone is a single base away; this may be a read error. The chain employs TRBV10-3 and TRBJ2-7; D assignment may be TRBD1 or TRBD2 (5 bases each). Germline-derived CDR1 and CDR2 are ENHRY and SYGVKD. The CDR3 is 15 amino acids. Trimming removed 0 bases at V and 9 bases at J, with 18 bases between. This chain's CDR3 is CAISESQARLRGQYF. The CDR3 DNA reads as TGTGCCATCAGTGAGTCTCAGGCAAGACTAAGGGGGCAGTACTTC.

This clonotype turned up a few times. The chain is built from TRBV4-3 and TRBJ2-1, with 11 bases that match TRBD2. Trimming cost V 2 bases and J 5 bases; bases outside gene matches: 2. The germline CDR1 and CDR2 sequences are LGHNA and YSLEER. The CDR3 is 15 amino acids. The DNA for the CDR3 is TGCGCCAGCAGCCAACCGGGACTAGCGGACAATGAGCAGTTCTTC. It translates to CASSQPGLADNEQFF.

The chain uses TRBV11-2 and TRBJ2-2; D may be TRBD1 (6 bases). The germline V gene has CDR1 SGHAT and CDR2 FQNNGV. Trimming took off 1 base at V and 2 bases at J, with 14 bases between the two ends. The CDR3 length is 17 residues. The CDR3 sequence is CASSLVSWTVNTGELFF. Written as DNA, the CDR3 is TGTGCCAGCAGCTTAGTCTCTTGGACAGTTAACACCGGGGAGCTGTTTTTT.

This clonotype showed up many times. This sequence joins TRBV10-3 and TRBJ2-4; 10 nucleotides agree with TRBD1. CDR3 length: 13 amino acids. Trimming at V came to 5 bases and at J to 9 bases, leaving 4 bases not matched to a gene. CDR1 is ENHRY, CDR2 SYGVKD, per germline. CDR3 sequence: CAISTGQGSIQYF. As DNA, the CDR3 is TGTGCCATCAGTACGGGACAGGGGAGCATTCAGTACTTC.

In this sample, this clonotype turned up many times. The chain combines TRBV13 with TRBJ2-5, with unresolved D. CDR3 length: 14 residues. Germline lookup yields CDR1 PRHDT and CDR2 FYEKMQ (reference sequence). V was pared by 3 bases and J by 5 bases, with 13 bases between. The chain's CDR3 is CASSFAPLGETQYF. CDR3 in DNA: TGTGCCAGCAGCTTTGCCCCGTTGGGGGAGACCCAGTACTTC.

In this sample, this clonotype turned up a few times. The gene calls are TRBV3-1 and TRBJ2-7; D is unclear. Germline CDR1 and CDR2: LGHDT and YNNKEL (reference sequence). The V gene lost 0 bases and the J gene lost 1 base, with 10 bases spanning the gap. The CDR3 runs 15 residues. DNA of the CDR3: TGTGCCAGCAGCCAAGATCTAAGTAGGTCCTACGAGCAGTACTTC. It yields the protein CASSQDLSRSYEQYF.

This clonotype was observed at least ten times. The chain links TRBV3-2 to TRBJ1-4. TRBV3-2 is reported as a pseudogene. The CDR3 is 17 amino acids. CDR3 in amino acids: CASSLYKGPRTCEKLFF. The CDR3 DNA reads as TGTGCCAGCAGCCTCTACAAGGGCCCTCGTACGTGTGAAAAACTGTTTTTT.

The chain carries TRBV6-1 and TRBJ2-4, with D unresolved. Germline CDR1 MNHNS, CDR2 SASEGT. The germline V and J ends were trimmed by 6 bases and 1 base, with 13 bases remaining between them. The length of the CDR3 is 15 residues. CDR3 nucleotides: TGTGCCAGCAGCCCCGGACCAGGCGCCAAAAACATTCAGTACTTC. Translating gives CASSPGPGAKNIQYF.

This clonotype was seen at least ten times. The rearrangement joins TRBV28 to TRBJ1-1; 8 bases are a match to TRBD1. This CDR3 has 16 amino acids. The germline CDR1 and CDR2 sequences are MDHEN and SYDVKM. With 5 bases clipped from V and 0 bases from J, the junction kept 8 bases outside the gene matches. DNA of the CDR3: TGTGCCAGCAGTCTACAGGGGGTAACCATGAACACTGAAGCTTTCTTT. Translation gives CASSLQGVTMNTEAFF.

This clonotype was found a few times. V usage is TRBV24-1 and J usage is TRBJ2-3; the D is unclear. The CDR3 runs to 11 residues. Germline CDR1 is KGHDR and CDR2 is SFDVKD. V was pared by 6 bases and J by 5 bases, with 5 bases between. In nucleotides, the CDR3 is TGTGCCACCAGTAACTTAGATACGCAGTATTTT. It encodes CATSNLDTQYF.

In its sample, this clonotype was seen many times. The rearrangement links TRBV2 to TRBJ2-3; D uncertain. In germline, CDR1 is SNHLY, CDR2 FYNNEI. The CDR3 length is 12 residues. Trimming took 3 bases from V and 6 from J, leaving 7 bases between them. The chain's CDR3 is CASSEVRDTQYF. The CDR3 DNA follows: TGTGCCAGCAGTGAGGTCAGGGATACGCAGTATTTT.

This clonotype was recorded many times. CDR3 sequence (DNA): TGTGCCAGCAGCTTAGGACGGGACAGGGCTAACTATGGCTACACCTTC. Translating gives CASSLGRDRANYGYTF. V is TRBV7-3 and J is TRBJ1-2; 9 bases are a match to TRBD1. From germline, CDR1 is SGHTA and CDR2 FQGTGA. The CDR3 extends over 16 amino acids. With 2 bases clipped from V and 0 bases from J, the junction kept 4 bases outside the gene matches.